Each of the 2 T cell receptor beta chains below was sequenced from the same sample in a study of human T cells and chemical hapten exposure. Using its own MiXCR run on the RACE reads, TCRdb lists one record per CDR3 protein. The table lists 240,000 or so distinct CDR3 sequences, approximately 8.4% of them singletons. The sample's time point: pre-sensitization, week 0. Treatment given: therapeutic diphenylcyclopropenone sensitization with weekly scalp DPC. The material was whole blood, obtained in connection with sensitization to the hapten diphenylcyclopropenone (DPC). The receptors were sampled from a middle-aged woman with alopecia areata. Some clones in this sample may be carry-over from other donors' samples.

The rearrangement uses TRBV9 and TRBJ2-3; TRBD2 is a possible D gene (5 bases). With 0 bases removed from V and 6 bases from J, the gap between germline ends came to 17 bases. From germline, CDR1 is SGDLS and CDR2 YYNGEE. The CDR3 consists of 16 residues. For the CDR3, the DNA is TGTGCCAGCAGCGTAGGGGCCGCGGACTCACGGGATACGCAGTATTTT. It yields the protein CASSVGAADSRDTQYF.

The table lists this clonotype with many counts. The V call is TRBV5-1, the J call TRBJ2-1; 7 nucleotides agree with TRBD2. This CDR3 is built from 15 residues. Trimming cost V 0 bases and J 4 bases; bases outside gene matches: 4. Germline-derived CDR1 and CDR2 are SGHRS and YFSETQ. The CDR3 bases are TGCGCCAGCAGCTTGGCTAGCGGTACTTACAATGAGCAGTTCTTC. It is translated as CASSLASGTYNEQFF.